The 23 T cell receptor beta chains reported below all come from one sample, sequenced in a study of cytomegalovirus exposure and HLA in healthy donors. The PCR was carried out with 60 Vbeta primers and 13 Jbeta primers. The assay was immunoSEQ multiplex PCR, and TCRdb's table has in-frame clones only and misses some. The data contain about 180,000 clones, around 80% of them singletons. Input material: PBMCs. The source of these receptors is a woman in her twenties or thirties in good health and CMV-seropositive.

The chain has TRBV11-2 and TRBJ2-1; tentatively, D is TRBD1 (6 bases). The germline V gene has CDR1 SGHAT and CDR2 FQNNGV. The V and J ends lost 3 bases and 4 bases respectively, with 7 bases between them. The CDR3 is 13 residues long. The CDR3 region is CASSLGAYNEQFF. CDR3 DNA: TGTGCCAGCAGCTTGGGGGCATACAATGAGCAGTTCTTC.

This sequence joins TRBV16 and TRBJ1-1, with D perhaps TRBD1 (6 bases). In germline, CDR1 is KGHSY, CDR2 FQNENV. The V end lost 2 bases, the J end lost 0 bases, and 10 bases lay between the germline ends. The CDR3 is 15 amino acids. In DNA, the CDR3 is TGTGCCAGCAGCCAAAGACAGGTCATGAACACTGAAGCTTTCTTT. Protein sequence: CASSQRQVMNTEAFF.

This clone has more than one count but fewer than ten. The chain couples TRBV15 to TRBJ2-3, with 8 bases identical to TRBD1. The junction had 5 bases not matched to a gene; V was cut back by 1 base and J by 5 bases. The length of the CDR3 is 15 residues. Germline V gene data show CDR1 as LNHNV and CDR2 as YYDKDF (reference sequence). CDR3 DNA: TGTGCCACCAGCAGAGGAGGACAGGGAGGAGATACGCAGTATTTT. Residues: CATSRGGQGGDTQYF.

V is TRBV4-3 and J is TRBJ2-3; 8 nucleotides agree with TRBD2. CDR1 LGHNA and CDR2 YSLEER come from the germline V gene. V shed 6 bases and J 2 bases; nucleotides not matched to a gene: 13. The CDR3 covers 17 residues. CDR3 in DNA: TGCGCCAGCAGTTCTTTCGTTGCGGGGGGACACACAGATACGCAGTATTTT. Translation: CASSSFVAGGHTDTQYF.

The V call is TRBV7-3, the J call TRBJ2-1, with D perhaps TRBD2 (7 bases). V shed 0 bases and J shed 9 bases, with 18 bases lying between them. Looked up from germline, CDR1 is SGHTA and CDR2 is FQGTGA. This CDR3 region has 16 residues. The CDR3, as DNA: TGTGCCAGCAGCTTAACGTTTGGGGGCGGGAGCAGTGAGCAGTTCTTC. Protein product: CASSLTFGGGSSEQFF.

This chain connects TRBV6-1 to TRBJ2-7; the D is unclear. This CDR3 has 13 amino acids. V was clipped by 5 bases and J by 1 base, with 9 bases between them. Germline V gene sequence: CDR1 MNHNS, CDR2 SASEGT. The DNA for the CDR3 is TGTGCCAGCAGTCTAAGCCATTCCTACGAGCAGTACTTC. This codes for CASSLSHSYEQYF.

The chain recombines TRBV6-1 with TRBJ2-7, with D tentatively TRBD2 (7 bases). CDR1 and CDR2 (germline): MNHNS, SASEGT. The V and J ends lost 2 bases and 3 bases respectively, with 14 bases between them. This CDR3 comprises 15 residues. The CDR3 spells CASSERGARFYEQYF. CDR3 nucleotides: TGTGCCAGCAGTGAACGGGGGGCTCGGTTCTACGAGCAGTACTTC.

This sequence joins TRBV27 and TRBJ2-1, with D possibly TRBD1 on 5 matching bases. Trimming pared 2 bases from V and 4 bases from J, leaving 12 bases between. The V gene's germline CDR1 is MNHEY and CDR2 SMNVEV (reference sequence). This CDR3 comprises 15 residues. The CDR3 reads CASSLEQALYNEQFF. DNA of the CDR3: TGTGCCAGCAGTTTAGAACAGGCCCTTTACAATGAGCAGTTCTTC.

This clone has more than one count but fewer than ten. The V gene is TRBV11-3, the J gene TRBJ2-3; D not resolved. Germline lookup yields CDR1 SGHNT and CDR2 YENEEA. The V end lost 5 bases, the J end lost 6 bases, and 12 bases lay between the germline ends. This CDR3 has 13 amino acids. The CDR3 DNA follows: TGTGCCAGCAGCGATCCCTCCGGGGATACGCAGTATTTT. The encoded protein is CASSDPSGDTQYF.

This clone was seen only a few times. This rearrangement joins TRBV7-9 to TRBJ2-3, with 10 bases fitting TRBD2. The germline V gene has CDR1 SEHNR and CDR2 FQNEAQ (reference sequence). The J segment lost 2 bases and the V segment lost 1 base, leaving 3 bases of the junction unmatched. This CDR3 comprises 16 residues. This CDR3 reads CASSLGLAGLTDTQYF. The CDR3 nucleotides are TGTGCCAGCAGCTTAGGACTAGCGGGTCTCACAGATACGCAGTATTTT.

The chain uses TRBV5-1 and TRBJ2-3, with D tentatively TRBD2 (6 bases). V was shortened by 3 bases and J by 5 bases, with 16 bases between the two germline ends. The CDR3 covers 15 residues. Germline V gene data show CDR1 as SGHRS and CDR2 as YFSETQ. This CDR3 reads CASSYTAAGGDTQYF. The CDR3 coding sequence is TGCGCCAGCAGCTACACCGCCGCCGGGGGAGATACGCAGTATTTT. Using reference TRBV5-1 and TRBJ2-3 for the parts outside the CDR3, the full variable domain is KAGVTQTPRYLIKTRGQQVTLSCSPISGHRSVSWYQQTPGQGLQFLFEYFSETQRNKGNFPGRFSGRQFSNSRSEMNVSTLELGDSALYLCASSYTAAGGDTQYFGPGTRLTVL.

The rearrangement joins TRBV2 to TRBJ1-5, with D unclear. Trimming shortened V by 6 bases and J by 4 bases, and 13 bases separated the two germline ends. Germline CDR1 is SNHLY and CDR2 is FYNNEI. The CDR3 has 14 residues. The CDR3 region is CASRLDSVNQPQHF. The CDR3 bases are TGTGCCAGCAGATTGGACTCCGTGAATCAGCCCCAGCATTTT.

The rearrangement links TRBV7-2 to TRBJ2-3; D is possibly TRBD1 (5 bases). The length of the CDR3 is 14 residues. Trimming stripped 5 bases from V and 1 base from J, with 10 bases between. Germline CDR1 is SGHTA and CDR2 is FQGNSA. The CDR3 DNA reads TGTGCCAGCAGCCTACAAGGGGGCACAGATACGCAGTATTTT. Its protein is CASSLQGGTDTQYF. Complete variable domain (other parts from reference TRBV7-2 and TRBJ2-3): GAGVSQSPSNKVTEKGKDVELRCDPISGHTALYWYRQSLGQGLEFLIYFQGNSAPDKSGLPSDRFSAERTGGSVSTLTIQRTQQEDSAVYLCASSLQGGTDTQYFGPGTRLTVL.

The CDR3 here is CASSLDTGGDSPLHF. The DNA for the CDR3 is TGTGCCAGCAGCTTAGACACAGGGGGTGATTCACCCCTCCACTTT. This chain uses TRBV7-9 with TRBJ1-6; TRBD1 matches at 8 bases. V trimming: 1 base; J trimming: 8 bases; junction bases outside the gene matches: 4. The germline gives CDR1 SEHNR, CDR2 FQNEAQ (reference sequence). CDR3 length: 15 amino acids.

The chain links TRBV7-9 to TRBJ2-3; tentative D call: TRBD1 (5 bases). The CDR3 has 14 amino acids. Per germline, CDR1 SEHNR and CDR2 FQNEAQ (reference sequence). V shed 6 bases and J shed 2 bases, with 12 bases lying between them. The CDR3, as DNA: TGTGCCAGCAGGGGGCAGGGCTTCACAGATACGCAGTATTTT. Translation: CASRGQGFTDTQYF.

This rearrangement joins TRBV9 to TRBJ2-7; possibly TRBD2 for D (7 bases). Trimming took off 2 bases at V and 3 bases at J, with 18 bases between the two ends. The length of the CDR3 is 16 residues. The germline gives CDR1 SGDLS, CDR2 YYNGEE. CDR3 bases: TGTGCCAGCAGCGTGGGGGAGTGGGAGGGGGGCTACGAGCAGTACTTC. Translation: CASSVGEWEGGYEQYF. The whole variable domain, filled in from reference TRBV9 and TRBJ2-7, reads DSGVTQTPKHLITATGQRVTLRCSPRSGDLSVYWYQQSLDQGLQFLIQYYNGEERAKGNILERFSAQQFPDLHSELNLSSLELGDSALYFCASSVGEWEGGYEQYFGPGTRLTVT.

The chain joins TRBV7-6 to TRBJ2-5, with D perhaps matching TRBD2 (5 bases). The germline CDR1 and CDR2 sequences are SGHVS and FNYEAQ. Trimming cost V 5 bases and J 5 bases, with 18 bases left between them. The CDR3 covers 15 residues. CDR3 bases: TGTGCCAGCAGCCCCCCTTCGGGGAACTGGGAGACCCAGTACTTC. This codes for CASSPPSGNWETQYF.

This clone was detected only a few times. The chain carries TRBV5-1 and TRBJ2-1, with D possibly being TRBD2 (6 bases). Trimming shortened V by 3 bases and J by 2 bases, and 24 bases separated the two germline ends. Per germline, CDR1 SGHRS and CDR2 YFSETQ. This CDR3 is built from 19 residues. CDR3 amino acids: CASSSAGGASGRTYNEQFF. The CDR3 nucleotides read TGCGCCAGCAGCTCTGCCGGGGGAGCGTCGGGAAGGACCTACAATGAGCAGTTCTTC.

The V call is TRBV2, the J call TRBJ2-7; 10 bases fit TRBD2. The germline gives CDR1 SNHLY, CDR2 FYNNEI. The V gene end was trimmed by 6 bases and the J gene end by 2 bases; junction bases not matched to a gene: 7. This CDR3 spans 15 amino acids. Here the CDR3 reads CASSPNSGGTYEQYF. DNA of the CDR3: TGTGCCAGCAGCCCCAATAGCGGGGGGACCTACGAGCAGTACTTC.

The chain couples TRBV5-1 to TRBJ2-1, with TRBD1 as a possible D gene (7 bases). The CDR3 runs 20 residues. V lost 0 bases, J lost 0 bases, and 22 bases lay in between. Germline values: CDR1 SGHRS, CDR2 YFSETQ. CDR3 sequence: CASSLAAGGTFGSSYNEQFF. The CDR3 coding sequence is TGCGCCAGCAGCTTGGCGGCAGGGGGGACTTTTGGGAGCTCCTACAATGAGCAGTTCTTC.

The chain employs TRBV7-2 and TRBJ1-5; D ambiguous. In germline, CDR1 is SGHTA, CDR2 FQGNSA. V dropped 5 bases and J dropped 0 bases, with 5 bases sitting between them. This CDR3 is built from 13 residues. In DNA form, the CDR3 reads TGTGCCAGCAGCCGACATAGCAATCAGCCCCAGCATTTT. Translating it yields CASSRHSNQPQHF.

The chain links TRBV15 to TRBJ2-3, with D unresolved. Germline-derived CDR1 and CDR2 are LNHNV and YYDKDF (reference sequence). Deletions cut 5 bases from V and 3 bases from J, with 3 bases between. The CDR3 runs 11 residues. The CDR3 DNA reads as TGTGCCACCAGCCTTACAGATACGCAGTATTTT. This encodes CATSLTDTQYF.

The chain couples TRBV7-3 to TRBJ2-3; a weak D match, TRBD1 (6 bases). The CDR3 has 15 amino acids. The V end lost 0 bases, the J end lost 11 bases, and 18 bases lay between the germline ends. Germline V gene data show CDR1 as SGHTA and CDR2 as FQGTGA. Here the CDR3 reads CASSLTGQGVGGQYF. The DNA for the CDR3 is TGTGCCAGCAGCTTAACAGGGCAGGGAGTAGGGGGGCAGTATTTT.